The rows below give T cell receptor beta chains drawn from one sample of a study of siplizumab effects on memory and regulatory T cells. Libraries were prepared by immunoSEQ multiplex PCR; TCRdb keeps only in-frame clonotypes and omits some of them. The sample consists of 94,000 or so clones, 80% to 95% of them appearing once. What was sequenced was CD8+ T cells sorted from blood. These receptors all come from a human donor in good health. CDR3s include the opening cysteine and the closing phenylalanine or tryptophan. A D gene is named only where the DNA matches it firmly. Size is omitted from some rows. Given values are once, few, many or a class for expanded clones.

TRBV5-4	TRBJ1-6	-	TRBD1	CASSRTGFGNSPLHF	TGTGCCAGCAGCAGGACAGGGTTTGGGAATTCACCCCTCCACTTT
TRBV12-5	TRBJ1-1	-	-	CASGLDREEMNTEAFF	TGTGCTAGTGGTTTGGACAGGGAGGAGATGAACACTGAAGCTTTCTTT
TRBV13	TRBJ2-7	once	TRBD1	CASSPGTGFYEQYF	TGTGCCAGCAGTCCCGGGACAGGGTTCTACGAGCAGTACTTC
TRBV4-3	TRBJ2-2	-	-	CASSPTGAGELFF	TGCGCCAGCAGCCCGACGGGGGCCGGGGAGCTGTTTTTT
TRBV5-1	TRBJ2-7	-	TRBD1	CASSFSQGADEQYF	TGCGCCAGCAGCTTTAGCCAGGGGGCCGACGAGCAGTACTTC
TRBV19	TRBJ2-3	-	-	CASSGLSWGDTQYF	TGTGCCAGTAGTGGATTAAGTTGGGGAGATACGCAGTATTTT
TRBV25-1	TRBJ2-3	-	TRBD2	CASRGYLAENTDTQYF	TGTGCCAGCAGGGGATATCTAGCGGAAAACACAGATACGCAGTATTTT
TRBV4-3	TRBJ2-7	-	TRBD2	CASSQRTASGRSGEQYF	TGCGCCAGCAGCCAACGCACGGCTAGCGGGAGGTCGGGAGAGCAGTACTTC
TRBV29-1	TRBJ2-7	once	TRBD1	CSVETGTGNYEQYF	TGCAGCGTCGAAACCGGGACAGGAAACTACGAGCAGTACTTC
TRBV27	TRBJ1-1	-	-	CASSLQAINMNTEAFF	TGTGCCAGCAGTTTACAGGCAATCAACATGAACACTGAAGCTTTCTTT
TRBV6-6	TRBJ2-1	once	-	CASSYSSDEQFF	TGTGCCAGCAGTTACTCTAGTGATGAGCAGTTCTTC
TRBV9	TRBJ2-7	-	-	CASSEDGLSYEQYF	TGTGCCAGCAGCGAGGACGGACTATCCTACGAGCAGTACTTC
TRBV5-6	TRBJ2-3	-	-	CASRPLRRDPTDTQYF	TGTGCCAGCAGGCCCCTGCGACGGGATCCTACAGATACGCAGTATTTT
TRBV5-1	TRBJ2-3	-	TRBD1	CASSTGQGFPSTDTQYF	TGCGCCAGCAGCACAGGACAGGGGTTTCCTAGCACAGATACGCAGTATTTT
TRBV5-6	TRBJ1-2	-	TRBD1	CASSLGQARIGYGYTF	TGTGCCAGCAGCTTAGGACAGGCCAGGATTGGGTATGGCTACACCTTC
TRBV4-2	TRBJ2-1	-	TRBD1	CASSPAGQGWDEQFF	TGTGCCAGCAGCCCAGCCGGACAGGGTTGGGATGAGCAGTTCTTC
TRBV6-1	TRBJ2-7	-	TRBD1	CASSEANSRGLEQYF	TGTGCCAGCAGTGAAGCGAATAGCAGGGGGCTAGAGCAGTACTTC
TRBV19	TRBJ1-6	-	-	CASTTPGSSYNSPLHF	TGTGCCAGTACTACCCCGGGGAGCTCCTATAATTCACCCCTCCACTTT
TRBV19	TRBJ2-7	-	-	CATKNGYEQYF	TGTGCCACCAAGAATGGTTACGAGCAGTACTTC
TRBV19	TRBJ2-3	-	-	CASSIGSATQYF	TGTGCCAGTAGTATAGGGAGTGCTACGCAGTATTTT
TRBV4-1	TRBJ1-1	-	-	CASSQDLMTANTEAFF	TGCGCCAGCAGCCAAGACTTGATGACAGCGAACACTGAAGCTTTCTTT
TRBV5-5	TRBJ1-4	-	-	CASSLSRADEKLFF	TGTGCCAGCAGCTTGAGCAGGGCTGATGAAAAACTGTTTTTT
TRBV7-9	TRBJ1-2	-	-	CASSPSDNPNFYGYTF	TGTGCCAGCAGCCCCTCGGACAATCCTAACTTCTATGGCTACACCTTC
TRBV6-1	TRBJ1-1	-	-	CASSVDEFMNTEAFF	TGTGCCAGCAGTGTGGACGAGTTCATGAACACTGAAGCTTTCTTT
TRBV18	TRBJ2-3	-	TRBD1	CASSPEQGATDTQYF	TGTGCCAGCTCACCGGAACAGGGGGCCACAGATACGCAGTATTTT
TRBV9	TRBJ2-1	-	-	CASSDGESSYNEQFF	TGTGCCAGCAGCGACGGGGAGAGCTCCTACAATGAGCAGTTCTTC
TRBV7-7	TRBJ2-5	-	TRBD2	CASSIGTSGSWETQYF	TGTGCTAGCAGCATTGGGACTAGCGGGAGTTGGGAGACCCAGTACTTC
TRBV9	TRBJ2-1	-	-	CASSLDRDGIYNEQFF	TGTGCCAGCAGCTTAGACCGGGACGGAATTTACAATGAGCAGTTCTTC
TRBV7-9	TRBJ2-1	-	TRBD2	CASSDSGGAYNEQFF	TGTGCCAGCAGCGATAGCGGGGGAGCCTACAATGAGCAGTTCTTC
TRBV12-5	TRBJ1-2	-	-	CASGSKFVDYGYTF	TGTGCTAGTGGTTCTAAATTCGTGGACTATGGCTACACCTTC
TRBV4-1	TRBJ1-1	-	-	CASSQEGVDTEAFF	TGCGCCAGCAGCCAAGAGGGTGTGGACACTGAAGCTTTCTTT
TRBV11-3	TRBJ2-1	-	-	CASSPRDTRSYNEQFF	TGTGCCAGCAGCCCCCGGGACACCCGCTCCTACAATGAGCAGTTCTTC
TRBV7-8	TRBJ1-4	once	-	CASSLVPAETNEKLFF	TGTGCCAGCAGCTTAGTGCCAGCTGAAACTAATGAAAAACTGTTTTTT
TRBV9	TRBJ1-1	-	TRBD1	CASSPPGQGTEAFF	TGTGCCAGCAGCCCACCGGGACAGGGCACTGAAGCTTTCTTT
TRBV11-3	TRBJ1-1	-	TRBD1	CASSARTGEGAEAFF	TGTGCCAGCAGCGCCCGGACAGGGGAGGGTGCTGAAGCTTTCTTT
TRBV7-9	TRBJ2-1	-	TRBD2	CASSWTSGDYNEQFF	TGTGCCAGCAGCTGGACTAGCGGGGACTACAATGAGCAGTTCTTC
TRBV5-5	TRBJ2-1	once	-	CASNPSPSYNEQFF	TGTGCCAGCAACCCCTCCCCGTCCTACAATGAGCAGTTCTTC
TRBV7-9	TRBJ1-1	-	TRBD1	CASSPTIGQGPNTEAFF	TGTGCCAGCAGCCCAACAATCGGACAGGGGCCGAACACTGAAGCTTTCTTT
TRBV29-1	TRBJ1-2	few	TRBD1	CSVGTGLNYGYTF	TGCAGCGTCGGGACAGGGCTTAACTATGGCTACACCTTC
TRBV2	TRBJ2-1	-	-	CASIVSSYNEQFF	TGTGCCAGCATAGTTAGCTCCTACAATGAGCAGTTCTTC
TRBV5-5	TRBJ1-1	once	-	CASSVLRDQTWDTEAFF	TGTGCCAGCAGCGTACTCCGGGACCAGACCTGGGACACTGAAGCTTTCTTT
TRBV9	TRBJ2-2	-	TRBD2	CASSVDEIAGLTGELFF	TGTGCCAGCAGCGTAGATGAGATAGCGGGGCTCACCGGGGAGCTGTTTTTT